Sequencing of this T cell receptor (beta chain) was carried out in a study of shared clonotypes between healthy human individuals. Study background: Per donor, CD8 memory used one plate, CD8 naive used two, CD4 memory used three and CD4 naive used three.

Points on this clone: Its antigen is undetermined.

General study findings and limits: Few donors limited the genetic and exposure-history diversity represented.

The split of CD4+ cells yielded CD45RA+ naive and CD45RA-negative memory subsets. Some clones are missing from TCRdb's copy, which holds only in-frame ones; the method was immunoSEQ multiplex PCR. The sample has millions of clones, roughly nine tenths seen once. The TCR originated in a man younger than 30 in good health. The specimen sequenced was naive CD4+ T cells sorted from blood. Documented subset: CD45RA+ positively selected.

The DNA for the CDR3 is TGTGCCAGCAGCCCGAACCTTGGGTTAAGCACAGATACGCAGTATTTT. It encodes CASSPNLGLSTDTQYF. The chain has TRBV9 and TRBJ2-3; no clear D. CDR1 and CDR2 from the germline V gene are SGDLS and YYNGEE. Trimming took 4 bases from V and 0 from J, leaving 15 bases between them. This CDR3 region has 16 residues.